Each of the 4 T cell receptor beta chains below was sequenced from the same sample in a study of T cells in localized non-small cell lung cancer. The data were produced by immunoSEQ multiplex PCR, yet TCRdb's version contains in-frame clones alone and is incomplete. The table includes about 15,000 clones, approximately 87% detected once. The sequenced sample was peripheral blood mononuclear cells, obtained before any cancer treatment. Every receptor here comes from a male donor aged 60 or older with stage II lung adenocarcinoma.

The rearrangement joins TRBV4-2 to TRBJ2-3, with TRBD2 matching over 7 bases. V was pared by 0 bases and J by 3 bases, with 3 bases of the junction left unmatched. Per the germline V gene, CDR1 is LGHNA and CDR2 is YNFKEQ. This CDR3 has 15 amino acids. CDR3 loop: CASSQDPRGTDTQYF. The CDR3 coding sequence is TGTGCCAGCAGCCAAGATCCGCGGGGGACAGATACGCAGTATTTT.

The gene calls are TRBV5-1 and TRBJ1-4, with D uncertain. Trimming pared 4 bases from V and 0 bases from J, leaving 10 bases between. CDR1 and CDR2 from the germline V gene are SGHRS and YFSETQ. This CDR3 has 15 amino acids. CDR3 in DNA: TGCGCCAGCAGCCATTTGGGGTCAACTAATGAAAAACTGTTTTTT. Its translation is CASSHLGSTNEKLFF.

V usage is TRBV6-5 and J usage is TRBJ1-1; TRBD1 matches at 7 bases. Trimming cost V 2 bases and J 4 bases; bases outside gene matches: 4. Germline V gives CDR1 MNHEY, CDR2 SVGAGI. The CDR3 has 14 residues. CDR3 in DNA: TGTGCCAGCAGTTACGGGACAGCACGCACTGAAGCTTTCTTT. Encoded protein: CASSYGTARTEAFF.

The genes are TRBV19 and TRBJ2-3; D not certain. CDR3 length equals 13 residues. Trimming removed 5 bases at V and 5 bases at J, with 11 bases between. The V gene's germline CDR1 is LNHDA and CDR2 SQIVND (reference sequence). The CDR3 region has the DNA TGTGCCAGTAGTCTCGAAAGTCGAGATACGCAGTATTTT. This translates into CASSLESRDTQYF.